The subject of this entry is one T cell receptor (beta chain). Its target is unknown. A much more abundant neighbour one base away suggests this may be a read error. Profiled with immunoSEQ multiplex PCR; TCRdb holds only in-frame clones, not every one. Of some 18,000 clones listed, approximately 73% are singletons. These data originate in a study of neoadjuvant nivolumab and ipilimumab in lung cancer. Study conclusions and caveats: Blood richness before therapy tracked richness in tumors resected after neoadjuvant therapy.

V lost 7 bases and J lost 7; bases outside the gene matches: 6. The CDR3 runs to 11 residues. The germline gives CDR1 SQVTM, CDR2 ANQGSEA. Sample: tumor tissue, taken after neoadjuvant nivolumab, alone or with ipilimumab, at or shortly before surgery. The genes are TRBV29-1 and TRBJ1-1, with TRBD1 identical over 7 bases. This receptor was obtained from an adult with non-small cell lung cancer. CDR3 amino acids: CSGMDRSEAFF. The CDR3 DNA reads TGCAGCGGGATGGACAGGAGTGAAGCTTTCTTT.